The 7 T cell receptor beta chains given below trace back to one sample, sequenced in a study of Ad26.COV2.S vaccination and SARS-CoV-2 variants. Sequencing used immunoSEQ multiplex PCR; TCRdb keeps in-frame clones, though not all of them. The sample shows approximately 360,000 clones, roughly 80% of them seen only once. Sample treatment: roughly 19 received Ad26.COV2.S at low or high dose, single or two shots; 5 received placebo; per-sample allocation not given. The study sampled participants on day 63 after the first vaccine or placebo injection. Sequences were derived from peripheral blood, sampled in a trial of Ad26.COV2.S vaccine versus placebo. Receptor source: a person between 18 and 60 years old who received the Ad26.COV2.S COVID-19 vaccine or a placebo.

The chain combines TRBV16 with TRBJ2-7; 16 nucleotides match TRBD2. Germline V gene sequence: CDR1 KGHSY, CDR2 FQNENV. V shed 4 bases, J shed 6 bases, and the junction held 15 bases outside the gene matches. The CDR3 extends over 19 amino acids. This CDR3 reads CASSPQAGSGLAGGGEQYF. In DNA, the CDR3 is TGTGCCAGCAGCCCCCAGGCCGGCTCGGGACTAGCGGGGGGGGGCGAGCAGTACTTC.

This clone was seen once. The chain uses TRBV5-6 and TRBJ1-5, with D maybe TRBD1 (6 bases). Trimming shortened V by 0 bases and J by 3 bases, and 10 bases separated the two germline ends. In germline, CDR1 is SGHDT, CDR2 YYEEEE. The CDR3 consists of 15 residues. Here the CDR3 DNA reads TGTGCCAGCAGCTTGGCGGGACAAGTCAATCAGCCCCAGCATTTT. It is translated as CASSLAGQVNQPQHF.

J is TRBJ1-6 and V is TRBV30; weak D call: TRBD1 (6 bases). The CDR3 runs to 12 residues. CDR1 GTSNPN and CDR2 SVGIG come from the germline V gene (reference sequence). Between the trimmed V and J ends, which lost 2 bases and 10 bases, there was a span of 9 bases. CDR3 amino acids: CAWSTGNSPLHF. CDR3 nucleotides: TGTGCCTGGAGTACAGGGAACTCACCCCTCCACTTT.

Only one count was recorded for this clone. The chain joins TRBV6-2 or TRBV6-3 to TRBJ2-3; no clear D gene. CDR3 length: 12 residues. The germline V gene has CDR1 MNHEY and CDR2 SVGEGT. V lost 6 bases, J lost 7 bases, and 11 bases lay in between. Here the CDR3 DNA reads TGTGCCAGCAGCTTAGACGTTAATACGCAGTATTTT. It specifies CASSLDVNTQYF.

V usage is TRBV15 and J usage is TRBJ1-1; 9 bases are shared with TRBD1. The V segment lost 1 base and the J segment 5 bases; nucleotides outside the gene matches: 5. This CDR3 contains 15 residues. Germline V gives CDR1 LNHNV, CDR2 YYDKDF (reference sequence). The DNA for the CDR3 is TGTGCCACCAGCAGAGGGGGGACAGGGAGTACTGAAGCTTTCTTT. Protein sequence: CATSRGGTGSTEAFF.

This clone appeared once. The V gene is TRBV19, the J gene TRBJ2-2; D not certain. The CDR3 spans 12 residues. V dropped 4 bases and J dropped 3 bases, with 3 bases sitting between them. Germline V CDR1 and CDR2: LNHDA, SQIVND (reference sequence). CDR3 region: CASSRDTGELFF. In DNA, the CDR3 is TGTGCCAGTAGTAGGGACACCGGGGAGCTGTTTTTT.

The CDR3 reads CSVAEPNRAGELFF. The CDR3 DNA is TGCAGCGTTGCCGAGCCTAACAGGGCCGGGGAGCTGTTTTTT. V usage is TRBV29-1 and J usage is TRBJ2-2; D is possibly TRBD1 (6 bases). This CDR3 spans 14 amino acids. Germline V gene sequence: CDR1 SQVTM, CDR2 ANQGSEA. V lost 4 bases to trimming and J lost 6 bases, with 15 bases between them.